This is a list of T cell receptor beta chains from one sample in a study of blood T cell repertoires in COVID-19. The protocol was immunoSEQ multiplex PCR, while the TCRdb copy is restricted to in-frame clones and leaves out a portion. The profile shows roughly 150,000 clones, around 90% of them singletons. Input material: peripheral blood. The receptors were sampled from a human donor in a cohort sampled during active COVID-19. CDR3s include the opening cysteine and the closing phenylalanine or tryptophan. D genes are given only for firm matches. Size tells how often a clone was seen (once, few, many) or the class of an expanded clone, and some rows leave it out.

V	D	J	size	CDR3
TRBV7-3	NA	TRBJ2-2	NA	CASSLTPPIGVTGGGTGELFF
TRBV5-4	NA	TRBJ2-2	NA	CASSSGLTGTVYTGELFF
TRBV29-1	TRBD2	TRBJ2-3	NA	CSVPSGTTDTQYF
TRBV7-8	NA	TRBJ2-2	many	CASGGQNTGELFF
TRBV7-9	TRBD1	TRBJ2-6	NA	CASSGTGDRSGANVLTF
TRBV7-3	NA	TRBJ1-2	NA	CASSSSEGSYGYTF
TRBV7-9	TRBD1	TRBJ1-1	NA	CASSLGQGQLRAEAFF
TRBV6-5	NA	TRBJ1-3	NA	CASRDGGAGNTIYF
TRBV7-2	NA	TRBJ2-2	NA	CASSFGETGELFF
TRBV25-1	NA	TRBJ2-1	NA	CASSARDLYNEQFF
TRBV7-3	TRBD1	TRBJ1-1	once	CASSFGGGRVMNTEAFF
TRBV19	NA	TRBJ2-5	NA	CASSIRGSQETQYF
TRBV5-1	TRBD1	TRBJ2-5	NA	CASSFRQGGETQYF
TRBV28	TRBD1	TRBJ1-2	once	CARHPDRGASNYGYTF
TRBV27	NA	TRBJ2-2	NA	CASSLSSRGNTGELFF
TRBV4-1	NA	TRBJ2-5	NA	CASSQEGQQETQYF
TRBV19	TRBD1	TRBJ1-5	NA	CASNWGQGYSNQPQHF
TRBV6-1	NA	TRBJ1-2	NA	CASSEASGNSNYGYTF
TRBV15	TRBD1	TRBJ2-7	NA	CATSRGGTGGAYEQYF
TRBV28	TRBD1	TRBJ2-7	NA	CASRQGSYEQYF
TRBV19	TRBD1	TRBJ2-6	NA	CASSSRGTGTSGANVLTF
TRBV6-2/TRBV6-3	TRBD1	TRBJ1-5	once	CASSYSGTGGGQPQHF
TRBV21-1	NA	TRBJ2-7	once	CARLTTGLDEQYF
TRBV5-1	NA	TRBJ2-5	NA	CASFRGGEQETQYF
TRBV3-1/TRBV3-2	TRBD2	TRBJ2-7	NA	CASSQDLAGGPYEQYF
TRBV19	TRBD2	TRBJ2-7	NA	CASSTSGSGAEQYF
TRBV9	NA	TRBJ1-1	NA	CASSVGLQGQAFF
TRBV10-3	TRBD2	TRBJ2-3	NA	CAISDTSGGRGTDTQYF
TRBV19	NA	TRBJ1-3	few	CASSTPWELSGNTIYF